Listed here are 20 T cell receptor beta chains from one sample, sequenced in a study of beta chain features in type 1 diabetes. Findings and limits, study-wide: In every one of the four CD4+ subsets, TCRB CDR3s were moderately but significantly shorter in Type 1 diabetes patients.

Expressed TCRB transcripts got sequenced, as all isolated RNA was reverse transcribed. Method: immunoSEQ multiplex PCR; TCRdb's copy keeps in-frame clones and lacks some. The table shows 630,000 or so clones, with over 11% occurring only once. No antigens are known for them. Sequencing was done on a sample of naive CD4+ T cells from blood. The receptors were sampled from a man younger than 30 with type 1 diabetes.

The CDR3 here is CASRQGNYGYTF. The CDR3 region has the DNA TGTGCCAGCAGGCAGGGGAACTATGGCTACACCTTC. The chain carries TRBV7-2 and TRBJ1-2; weak D call: TRBD1 (6 bases). Germline lookup yields CDR1 SGHTA and CDR2 FQGNSA. CDR3 length equals 12 residues. V lost 6 bases, J lost 2 bases, and 7 bases lay in between. Variable domain in full (rest from reference TRBV7-2 and TRBJ1-2): GAGVSQSPSNKVTEKGKDVELRCDPISGHTALYWYRQSLGQGLEFLIYFQGNSAPDKSGLPSDRFSAERTGGSVSTLTIQRTQQEDSAVYLCASRQGNYGYTFGSGTRLTVV.

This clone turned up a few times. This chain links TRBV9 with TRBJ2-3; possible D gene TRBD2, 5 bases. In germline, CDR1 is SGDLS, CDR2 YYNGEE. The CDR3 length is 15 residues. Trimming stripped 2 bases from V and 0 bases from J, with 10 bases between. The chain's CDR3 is CASSVRGLSTDTQYF. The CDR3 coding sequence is TGTGCCAGCAGCGTGAGAGGACTTAGCACAGATACGCAGTATTTT.

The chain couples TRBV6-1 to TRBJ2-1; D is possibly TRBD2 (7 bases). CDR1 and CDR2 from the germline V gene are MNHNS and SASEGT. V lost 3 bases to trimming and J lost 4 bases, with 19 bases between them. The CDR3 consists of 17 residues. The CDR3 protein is CASSDAVGGRGYNEQFF. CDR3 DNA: TGTGCCAGCAGTGATGCGGTGGGGGGGCGCGGGTACAATGAGCAGTTCTTC.

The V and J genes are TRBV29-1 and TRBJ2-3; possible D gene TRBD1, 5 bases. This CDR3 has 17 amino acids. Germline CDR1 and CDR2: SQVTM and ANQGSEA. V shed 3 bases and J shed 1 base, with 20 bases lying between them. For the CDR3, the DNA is TGCAGCGTTGATGAATACGGAGCACAAGGGGGCACAGATACGCAGTATTTT. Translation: CSVDEYGAQGGTDTQYF.

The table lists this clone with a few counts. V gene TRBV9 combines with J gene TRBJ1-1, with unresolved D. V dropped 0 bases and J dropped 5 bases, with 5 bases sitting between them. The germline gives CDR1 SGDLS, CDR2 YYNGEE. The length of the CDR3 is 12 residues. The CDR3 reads CASSVGGTEAFF. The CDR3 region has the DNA TGTGCCAGCAGCGTAGGAGGGACTGAAGCTTTCTTT.

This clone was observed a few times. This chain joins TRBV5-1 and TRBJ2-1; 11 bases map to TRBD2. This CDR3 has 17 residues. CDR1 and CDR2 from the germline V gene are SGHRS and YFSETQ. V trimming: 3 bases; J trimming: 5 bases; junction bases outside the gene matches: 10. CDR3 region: CASSSGPLAGGNNEQFF. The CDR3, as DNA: TGCGCCAGCAGCTCCGGTCCCCTAGCGGGAGGAAACAATGAGCAGTTCTTC.

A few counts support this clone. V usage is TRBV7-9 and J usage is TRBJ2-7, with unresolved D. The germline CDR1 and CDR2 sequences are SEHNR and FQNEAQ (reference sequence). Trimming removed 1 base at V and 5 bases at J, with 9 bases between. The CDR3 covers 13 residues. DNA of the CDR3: TGTGCCAGCAGCTTAGGTTCGCCGGACGAGCAGTACTTC. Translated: CASSLGSPDEQYF.

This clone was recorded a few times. In DNA, the CDR3 is TGCAGCGTTGAGTGGCAGGGCACAGATACGCAGTATTTT. Its translation: CSVEWQGTDTQYF. V and J are TRBV29-1 and TRBJ2-3; no clear D gene. V shed 3 bases and J shed 1 base, with 8 bases lying between them. The CDR3 totals 13 residues. Germline V gene sequence: CDR1 SQVTM, CDR2 ANQGSEA.

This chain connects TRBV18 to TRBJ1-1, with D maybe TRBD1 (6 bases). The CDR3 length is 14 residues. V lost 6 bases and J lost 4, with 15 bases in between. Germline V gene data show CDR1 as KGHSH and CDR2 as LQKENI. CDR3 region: CASSPYREGTEAFF. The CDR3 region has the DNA TGTGCCAGCTCTCCATACAGGGAGGGCACTGAAGCTTTCTTT. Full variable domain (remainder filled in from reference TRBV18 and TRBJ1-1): NAGVMQNPRHLVRRRGQEARLRCSPMKGHSHVYWYRQLPEEGLKFMVYLQKENIIDESGMPKERFSAEFPKEGPSILRIQQVVRGDSAAYFCASSPYREGTEAFFGQGTRLTVV.

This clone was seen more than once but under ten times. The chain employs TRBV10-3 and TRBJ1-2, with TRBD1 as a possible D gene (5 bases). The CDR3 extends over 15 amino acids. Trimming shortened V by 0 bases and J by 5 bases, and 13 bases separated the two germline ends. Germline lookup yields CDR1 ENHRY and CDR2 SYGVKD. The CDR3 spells CAISESQGSVYGYTF. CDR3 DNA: TGTGCCATCAGTGAGTCCCAGGGCTCGGTGTATGGCTACACCTTC.

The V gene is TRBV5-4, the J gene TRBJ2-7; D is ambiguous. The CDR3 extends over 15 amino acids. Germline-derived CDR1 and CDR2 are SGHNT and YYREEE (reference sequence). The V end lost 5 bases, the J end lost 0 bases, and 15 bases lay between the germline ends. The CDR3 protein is CASSPRTESSYEQYF. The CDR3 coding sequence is TGTGCCAGCAGTCCAAGGACGGAGAGCTCCTACGAGCAGTACTTC.

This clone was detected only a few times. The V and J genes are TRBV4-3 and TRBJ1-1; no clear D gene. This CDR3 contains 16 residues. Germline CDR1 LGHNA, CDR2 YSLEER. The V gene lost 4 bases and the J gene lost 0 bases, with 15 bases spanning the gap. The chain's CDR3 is CASSPRRSRMNTEAFF. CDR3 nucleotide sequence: TGCGCCAGCAGCCCCCGCCGATCCCGGATGAACACTGAAGCTTTCTTT.

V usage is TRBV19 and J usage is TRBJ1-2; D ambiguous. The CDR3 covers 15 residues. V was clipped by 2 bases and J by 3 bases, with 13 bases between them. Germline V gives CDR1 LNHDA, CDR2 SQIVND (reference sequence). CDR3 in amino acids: CASSIKGLSYYGYTF. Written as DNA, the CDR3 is TGTGCCAGTAGTATAAAGGGTCTTTCCTACTATGGCTACACCTTC.

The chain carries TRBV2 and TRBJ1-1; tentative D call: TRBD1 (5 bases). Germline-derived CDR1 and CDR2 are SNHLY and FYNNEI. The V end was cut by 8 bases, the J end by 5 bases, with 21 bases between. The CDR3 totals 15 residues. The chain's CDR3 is CASDLGVVMRTEAFF. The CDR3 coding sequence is TGTGCCAGCGATTTGGGGGTTGTTATGAGGACTGAAGCTTTCTTT. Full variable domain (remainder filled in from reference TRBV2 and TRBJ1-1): EPEVTQTPSHQVTQMGQEVILRCVPISNHLYFYWYRQILGQKVEFLVSFYNNEISEKSEIFDDQFSVERPDGSNFTLKIRSTKLEDSAMYFCASDLGVVMRTEAFFGQGTRLTVV.

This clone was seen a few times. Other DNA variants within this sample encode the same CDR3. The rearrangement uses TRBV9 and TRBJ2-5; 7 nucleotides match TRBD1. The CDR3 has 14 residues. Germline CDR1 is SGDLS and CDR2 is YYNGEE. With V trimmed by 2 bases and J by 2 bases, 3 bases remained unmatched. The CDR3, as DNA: TGTGCCAGCAGCGTTCGGGGACAGCAAGAGACCCAGTACTTC. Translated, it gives CASSVRGQQETQYF.

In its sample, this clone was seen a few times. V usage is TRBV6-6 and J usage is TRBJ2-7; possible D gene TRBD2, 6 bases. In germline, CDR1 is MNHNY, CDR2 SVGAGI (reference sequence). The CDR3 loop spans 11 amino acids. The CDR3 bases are TGTGCGGTCGCCTCGGGAGTCGAGCAGTACTTC. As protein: CAVASGVEQYF.

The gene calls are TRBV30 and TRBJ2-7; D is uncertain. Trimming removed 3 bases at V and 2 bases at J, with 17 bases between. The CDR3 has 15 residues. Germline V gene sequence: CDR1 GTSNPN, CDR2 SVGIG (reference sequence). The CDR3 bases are TGTGCCTGGAGGACCGCCACCTTCTTCACCTACGAGCAGTACTTC. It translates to CAWRTATFFTYEQYF.

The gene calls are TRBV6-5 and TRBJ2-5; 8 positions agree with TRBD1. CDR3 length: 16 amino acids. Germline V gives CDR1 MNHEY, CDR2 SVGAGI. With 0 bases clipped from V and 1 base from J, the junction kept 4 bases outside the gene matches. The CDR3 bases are TGTGCCAGCAGTTACTCTCTCGGACAGGGCCAAGAGACCCAGTACTTC. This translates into CASSYSLGQGQETQYF.

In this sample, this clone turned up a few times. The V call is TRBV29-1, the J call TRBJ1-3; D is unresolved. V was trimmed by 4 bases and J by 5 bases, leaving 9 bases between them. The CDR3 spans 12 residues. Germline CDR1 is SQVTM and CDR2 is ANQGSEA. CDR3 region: CSVGQDRNTIYF. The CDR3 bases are TGCAGCGTTGGGCAGGACCGAAACACCATATATTTT.

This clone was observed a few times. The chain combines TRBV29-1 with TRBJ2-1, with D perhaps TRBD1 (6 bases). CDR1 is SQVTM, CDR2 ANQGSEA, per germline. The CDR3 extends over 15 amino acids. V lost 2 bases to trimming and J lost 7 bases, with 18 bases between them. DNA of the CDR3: TGCAGCGTTGAAACACAGCCTACAGGGCGGAATGAGCAGTTCTTC. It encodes CSVETQPTGRNEQFF.